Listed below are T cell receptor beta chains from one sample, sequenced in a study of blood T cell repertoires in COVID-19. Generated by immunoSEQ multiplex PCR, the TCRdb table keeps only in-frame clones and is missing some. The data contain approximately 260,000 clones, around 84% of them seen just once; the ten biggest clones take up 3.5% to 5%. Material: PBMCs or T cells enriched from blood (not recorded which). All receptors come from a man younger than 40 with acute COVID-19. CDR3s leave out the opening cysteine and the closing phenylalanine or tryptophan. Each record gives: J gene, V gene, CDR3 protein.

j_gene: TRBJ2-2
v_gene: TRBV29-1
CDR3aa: SVGQVYTGELF

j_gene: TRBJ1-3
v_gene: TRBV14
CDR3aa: ASRPATGTGNTIY

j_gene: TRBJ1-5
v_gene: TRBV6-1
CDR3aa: ASSEVGTGVYDYQPQH

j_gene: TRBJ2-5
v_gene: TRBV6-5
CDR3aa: ATAAGAQETQY

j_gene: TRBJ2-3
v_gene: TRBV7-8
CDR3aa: ASRARLAGGADTQY

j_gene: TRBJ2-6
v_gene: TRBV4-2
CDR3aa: ASSQVEEANVLT

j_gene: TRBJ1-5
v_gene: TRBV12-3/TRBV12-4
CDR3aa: ASSFDGSGTQH

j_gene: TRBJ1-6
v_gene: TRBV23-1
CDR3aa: ASSQSLRSYNSPLH

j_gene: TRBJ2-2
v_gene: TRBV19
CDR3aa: ASSIGGKTGELF

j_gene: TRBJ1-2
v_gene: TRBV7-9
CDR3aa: ASNNDRGYGYT